The subject of this entry is one T cell receptor (beta chain). In this sample, this clone turned up a few times. Its target antigen remains unknown. No per-base quality is available; no much larger clone lies one base away. Looking up the germline V gene yields CDR1 SGHAT and CDR2 FQNNGV. The CDR3, from cysteine to phenylalanine, totals 15 residues. Left in the record is the CDR3 DNA by itself, 45 bases read in frame from the first base. V is reduced by 5 bases and J by 1 base, leaving a spacing of 15 bases between them. TCRbeta CDR3 regions were amplified from genomic DNA using the immunoSEQ Assay, a bias-controlled multiplex PCR. In the authors' own workflow: The number of nucleated cells in each sample was estimated from the amplification of reference gene primers within the assay. To quantify the absolute abundance of each unique TCRbeta CDR3 rearrangement, sequence reads were collapsed and filtered. Productive Simpson clonality was computed per sample as the square root of Simpson's diversity index over productive rearrangements. Drawn from immuneACCESS, this table holds only the in-frame rearrangements with V and J called that TCRdb kept. Clones are partly lost; checked studies trace under half to an unresolved V gene and leave the rest unexplained. V, J and clone size are those of that table, while D and trimming were read from the DNA. Within this sample are 200,000 or so clones, with under 85% of them counted one time only. Of the sample, roughly a sixth is held by the ten largest clones.

The collaborating institutions used their own protocols to collect whole blood in K2EDTA tubes. For TCRbeta analysis, collaborator samples were shipped as frozen whole blood, as isolated PBMCs, or as DNA extracted from either sample type. This entry is derived from a study of blood T cell repertoires in COVID-19 (dated by TCRdb to 2018 to 2021). Context from the whole study: The collaborator samples originated in the United States, Italy and Spain and spanned the acute and convalescent phases of COVID-19. The sample metadata nearly always contained a de-identified subject ID, COVID-19 status, age in years and sex. Samples were obtained from the ongoing ImmuneRACE study (first 160 participants) and from 1,200 or so subjects provided by 6 global collaborators. Where available, HLA class I and class II types were obtained from metadata supplied by the sample provider rather than from assay-based typing. The repertoires were released in a freely available public database meant as a resource for research on the immune response to SARS-CoV-2. Deeply sampled blood TCRbeta repertoires from subjects exposed to, actively infected with, or recovered from COVID-19 were included in the dataset. The material from the prospective study consisted of cDNA or gDNA derived from T cells, B-cell-depleted T cells, or PBMCs. What the study reported, not specific to this receptor: The amount of clinical and demographic metadata varied by source and participant and was provided uncurated.

Sequencing was carried out using peripheral blood. Recombination connected TRBV11-2 to TRBJ2-7, and possibly TRBD1, on 6 matching bases. The source of this sequence is a man between 60 and 75 years old with active or convalescent COVID-19. CDR3 sequence: CASSLLTGTSYEQYF. The nucleotides read TGTGCCAGCAGCCTATTGACGGGGACATCCTACGAGCAGTACTTC.